This T cell receptor beta chain is from a study of blood T cells in healthy people across ages (dated by TCRdb to 2014 to 2015). Concerning the study at large: In model experiments, roughly one uniquely barcoded TCR beta cDNA molecule per two T cells was captured by template switching. Age-related changes in TCR beta repertoire diversity were measured in the study by deep sequencing normalized with unique cDNA molecular identifiers. The donors were split into four age groups: young (average approximately 16 years), middle-aged (roughly 42), aged (over 55) and long-lived (more than 80). To avoid experimental bias, donors of different ages were distributed randomly across sequencing lanes. Using the same blood draw, the study looked at two additional independent replicas of 1 million unique cDNA reads for two donors, one aged 18 to 30 and the other aged 80 or older.

A few counts support this clonotype. The target of this receptor is not known. Base qualities are not at hand, and no much larger clone is one base apart. Library preparation used 5' RACE. This sample was sequenced with an Illumina HiSeq 2500. The second PCR ran for roughly 7 to 12 cycles and used a J-beta primer mix along with a sample-barcoded 5' primer. A unique molecular identifier was introduced onto each TCR beta cDNA molecule by a template-switch 5' adaptor carrying 12 random nucleotides. At least 2.5 million CDR3-containing paired-end reads were obtained from each sample. First-strand cDNA synthesis was performed from all RNA using the Mint cDNA synthesis kit, with priming by a TRBC-specific oligonucleotide. All cDNA was treated with uracil-DNA glycosylase and then went through a first 18-cycle PCR with the universal primers M1SS and BC2_uni_R. The authors' pipeline ran thus. Normalization of each sample was performed by random selection of 1 million high-quality reads, each carrying a distinct molecular identifier. Instead of being binned into consensus sequences, reads with shared molecular identifiers were discarded. CDR3 identification, clonotype clustering and error correction used MiTCR with a Q25 quality threshold and the strictest error-elimination algorithm. Lower-bound total TCR beta diversity was estimated with a nonparametric unseen species model using Euler transformation. TCRdb reworked the public reads: Q25 trimming with fastp, MiXCR clone assembly, productive beta chains retained. Identical CDR3 proteins give one entry, which carries the most common genes and DNA. V and J calls and clone size were set by TCRdb, not the authors. For this sample there are 450,000 to 700,000 distinct CDR3 sequences; 25% to 30% appear just once. The ten largest make up under 20% of the sample.

The paper as a whole reports these results and caveats: Because the CMV infection status of the donors was unknown, age-related changes in expanded clonotypes may potentially have been confounded. Compared with the aged group, the long-lived group had more naive CD4+ T cells, fewer expanded clones and increased TCR diversity, suggesting age selection. Estimates of total diversity based on one million sequenced T cells were regarded as lower bounds and as underestimates. Bulk unsorted PBMC profiling prevented conclusive comparison of naive and antigen-experienced compartments. A strong correlation was found between observed TCR beta diversity and the percentage of naive T cells measured by flow cytometry. Observed TCR beta diversity per million T cells fell roughly linearly with age, and a significant reduction was already apparent by age roughly 40.

The CDR1 and CDR2 encoded by the germline V gene (reference sequence) are DFQATT and SNEGSKA. Inclusive of the bounding cysteine and phenylalanine, the CDR3 is 11 residues long. The only DNA kept is the CDR3, 33 bases in frame from the first base. Trimming at the junction amounts to 6 bases on V and 8 bases on J, and the germline ends lie 13 bases apart. The roughly 39 donors, aged 6 to 90 years, were systemically healthy Caucasian individuals from Russia. Each donor gave ten milliliters of peripheral blood, drawn into EDTA-treated Vacutainer tubes. Ficoll-Paque density-gradient centrifugation was used to isolate PBMCs, with at least 6.5 million per sample. Trizol reagent was used to extract total RNA from the PBMCs, yielding at least 5 micrograms per sample. For every donor, flow cytometry on a PBMC aliquot measured the percentage of naive CD45RAhigh/CD27high T cells.

Material for sequencing was blood. The clonotype was recovered from a woman in her 70s in good health. This chain is built from TRBV20-1 and TRBJ1-2; no D gene is confidently identified. The CDR3 region has the sequence CSASLPSGYTF. Here is the DNA: TGCAGTGCCTCCCTCCCGTCAGGCTACACCTTC.